This T cell receptor (beta chain) was profiled in a study of blood T cells in healthy people across ages. The study, taken as a whole, reports: Estimates of total diversity, which came from one million sequenced T cells, were considered to be underestimates. Long-lived donors had more naive CD4+ cells and higher diversity than aged donors. With age, beta diversity per million T cells declined roughly linearly, significantly by approximately 40. Strong correlation linked observed beta diversity and percent naive T cells.

A word on this clonotype: Its antigen is as yet unknown.

For the second PCR, which ran for roughly 6 to 12 cycles, a sample-barcoded 5' primer and a J-beta primer mix were used. One entry per CDR3 protein results from TCRdb running MiXCR on the 5' RACE reads. In the table there are 1.5 million to 2 million distinct CDR3 sequences, 25% to 30% of which are singletons. J lost 9 bases, V lost 5 bases, and 19 bases had no gene match. The CDR3 totals 19 residues. The germline V gene has CDR1 SGHTA and CDR2 FQGNSA. Sample: blood. This TCR was sampled from a woman aged 30 to 39 in good health. The rearrangement uses TRBV7-2 and TRBJ2-1; 13 bases fit TRBD2. The CDR3 bases are TGTGCCAGCAGCCCCCTTTGGACTAGCGGGAGACTAGTTGATCGTGAGCAGTTCTTC. Translating gives CASSPLWTSGRLVDREQFF.